The 7 T cell receptor beta chains presented below share a single source sample, sequenced in a study of identical twins. TCRdb reanalysed the 5' RACE reads using MiXCR and keeps one entry per CDR3 protein. The sample shows roughly 250,000 distinct CDR3 sequences, approximately 8% of them seen only once. The sample was also linked to a second study, of yellow fever vaccine responses in identical twins.

The material sequenced was CD8+ T cells sorted from blood. The source is a woman between 18 and 29 years old in good health.

This clonotype was counted at least ten times. V is TRBV7-6 and J is TRBJ2-1; weak D call: TRBD2 (7 bases). CDR3 length equals 16 residues. The V end was cut by 5 bases, the J end by 3 bases, with 17 bases between. Per germline, CDR1 SGHVS and CDR2 FNYEAQ. CDR3 amino acids: CASSPNRGAIYNEQFF. CDR3 DNA sequence: TGTGCCAGCAGCCCAAACCGGGGGGCTATCTACAATGAGCAGTTCTTC.

J is TRBJ1-3 and V is TRBV7-9; weak D call: TRBD1 (5 bases). Per germline, CDR1 SEHNR and CDR2 FQNEAQ (reference sequence). The CDR3 sequence is 14 residues long. V was shortened by 5 bases and J by 0 bases, with 8 bases between the two germline ends. CDR3 in amino acids: CASSGGPSGNTIYF. The CDR3 nucleotides are TGTGCCAGCAGCGGGGGACCCTCTGGAAACACCATATATTTT.

There are many counts of this clonotype. The genes are TRBV12-3 or TRBV12-4 and TRBJ1-2; 10 bases align to TRBD1. The CDR3 consists of 14 residues. V lost 1 base, J lost 7 bases, and 3 bases stayed unmatched. The CDR3, as DNA: TGTGCCAGCAGTTTAGGACAGGGGGCCGGTGGCTACACCTTC. Its protein product is CASSLGQGAGGYTF.

V gene TRBV11-2 combines with J gene TRBJ2-5, with D unresolved. The V end was cut by 5 bases, the J end by 0 bases, with 10 bases between. The CDR3 is 14 amino acids. Looked up from germline, CDR1 is SGHAT and CDR2 is FQNNGV. The CDR3 nucleotides read TGTGCCAGCAGCCACGCCGGAAACCAAGAGACCCAGTACTTC. Encoded protein: CASSHAGNQETQYF.

In the case of this clonotype: One junction end does not reproduce the germline sequence, and a read error may be involved. V gene TRBV20-1 combines with J gene TRBJ2-3, with 11 nucleotides matching TRBD2. Per the germline V gene, CDR1 is DFQATT and CDR2 is SNEGSKA (reference sequence). There are 16 residues in the CDR3. In nucleotides, the CDR3 is TGCAGTGCACTACCACTAGCGGGGGACCACACAAATACGCAGTATTTT. Amino acid sequence: CSALPLAGDHTNTQYF.

This clonotype was counted a few times. The chain couples TRBV28 to TRBJ2-7; TRBD2 matches at 9 bases. Germline V gene lookup returns CDR1 MDHEN and CDR2 SYDVKM. The CDR3 covers 14 residues. The trim removed 5 bases at V and 2 bases at J, leaving 4 bases unmatched. The CDR3 spells CASSAGLATYEQYV. The CDR3 DNA reads TGTGCCAGCAGTGCGGGACTAGCTACCTACGAGCAGTACGTC.

This clonotype was recorded many times. The CDR3 nucleotides read TGCAGCGTTGTAGTAGCCCGAGATAACGAGCAGTACTTC. Translated, it gives CSVVVARDNEQYF. The V call is TRBV29-1, the J call TRBJ2-7; D is uncertain. The CDR3 loop spans 13 amino acids. Per the germline V gene, CDR1 is SQVTM and CDR2 is ANQGSEA. Trimming removed 4 bases from V and 5 bases from J, with 15 bases in between.